What follows describes a single TCR beta chain. It has no known antigen specificity. No per-base quality is available; no much larger clone lies one base away. Reading the label with the study, this specimen's time point is: baseline before first vaccination. Vaccinee samples came from UK trials COV001 and COV002, including a single-blind randomized controlled phase 2/3 trial of AZD1222 (ChAdOx1 nCoV-19) in healthy adults. Trial participant PBMC samples were collected at day 0 and day 28 after the second dose for TCRbeta chain sequencing. The CDR3 regions of human TCRbeta chains were analyzed by immunosequencing. Per the authors' processing: TCRs in the repertoires were compared against a reference library of SARS-CoV-2-specific TCRs that had been generated with the MIRA antigen-specificity platform. Breadth meant the fraction of unique TCRs that were SARS-CoV-2-associated, whereas depth meant the fraction of total T cells that were SARS-CoV-2-associated. Using the MIRA data, each spike-specific TCR was mapped to the spike region that the TCR reacts to and placed in a CD4 or CD8 class. Log10-transformed breadth and depth values were compared by one-way ANOVA with Sidak's multiple comparisons tests. As stored in TCRdb, this immuneACCESS dataset retains in-frame rearrangements with V and J assigned. A fraction of the clones does not appear; measured against another copy, unresolved V genes explain less than half of the discrepancy, and the remainder lacks a known reason. For V, J and clone size, that table is used; D and trimming come from the DNA. The sample includes fewer than 70,000 clones, with around 90% observed a single time. The ten largest clones capture approximately 5% of the sample.

The sample originates from a study of T cell responses to AZD1222 COVID-19 vaccine (dated by TCRdb to about 2021). Study-wide context: AZD1222 recipients with second doses at about 4 weeks or about 12 weeks were pooled, because spike-specific TCR depth and breadth did not differ between schedules. A total of 233 trial participants underwent TCR sequencing, of whom more than 200 had received two doses of AZD1222 and around 25 had received two doses of the MenACWY control vaccine. Trial participants were enrolled by age into subgroups of 18-55, 56-69 and 70-plus years, and around 140, 26 and 57 TCR-sequenced participants, respectively, were included in these subgroups. General study outcomes and caveats: Nearly half of unique spike-specific TCRs reportedly recognized epitopes outside regions mutated in the B.1.351 and B.1.1.7 variants. No day 14 peak-response samples were available, so repertoires were characterized only after the peak T cell response. Conclusions about previously exposed vaccinees are limited because only five to seven AZD1222 recipients were SARS-CoV-2 seropositive at baseline. The 56-69-year group was small, and its depth increase did not reach significance, likely because of low power. Vaccine-associated CD4 TCRs spanned the whole spike protein, with dominant responses in regions 160-218 and 743-854. Most participants were white British and females outnumbered males, and the authors suggested that clonal diversity may have been underestimated. Spike-specific TCR breadth and depth rose significantly after two AZD1222 doses compared with day 0 and with MenACWY recipients.

This sample comprised peripheral blood, obtained on day 0 of AZD1222 vaccination. This receptor was obtained from an adult in good health.

The DNA sequence reads TGTGCCAGCAGAGCTCGCACAGGGAGGACTGAAGCTTTCTTT. The encoded protein is CASRARTGRTEAFF. The receptor chain draws on TRBV2 and TRBJ1-1; the best D guess is TRBD1, with 6 bases matching. V loses 6 bases, J loses 5 bases, and the germline ends lie 16 bases apart. Including the terminal cysteine and phenylalanine, the CDR3 comprises 14 residues. Only the CDR3 portion is preserved as DNA: 42 bases, with reading frame beginning at the first base. As encoded in the germline V gene, CDR1 is SNHLY while CDR2 is FYNNEI.